This TCR beta chain is from a study of T cell changes during pregnancy in multiple sclerosis. Sequencing was performed with immunoSEQ multiplex PCR; in TCRdb, only in-frame clones are kept and a portion is missing. The table shows almost 50,000 clones, with around 91% occurring only once. This CDR3 is built from 15 residues. Germline V gives CDR1 LNHDA, CDR2 SQIVND (reference sequence). The material sequenced was CD4+ T cells from peripheral blood mononuclear cells, taken in the second trimester of pregnancy. This chain joins TRBV19 and TRBJ2-4; the D gene is possibly TRBD2 (5 bases). This receptor was obtained from a female donor in good health, enrolled as a control in a pregnancy study. For the CDR3, the DNA is TGTGCTAGGTTTTGGCCCGCCGGGATAAAAAACATTCAGTACTTC. Encoded protein: CARFWPAGIKNIQYF.